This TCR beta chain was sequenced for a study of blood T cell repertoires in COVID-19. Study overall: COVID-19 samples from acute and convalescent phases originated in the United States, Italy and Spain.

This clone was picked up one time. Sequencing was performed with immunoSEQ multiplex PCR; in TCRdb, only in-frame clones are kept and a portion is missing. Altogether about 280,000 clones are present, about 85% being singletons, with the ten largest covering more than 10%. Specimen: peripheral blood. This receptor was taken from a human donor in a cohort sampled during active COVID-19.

CDR3 protein: CASSATSGRGYDEQFF. The CDR3 coding sequence is TGTGCCAGCAGCGCAACTAGCGGGAGAGGGTACGATGAGCAGTTCTTC. The chain employs TRBV7-2 and TRBJ2-1, with TRBD2 matching over 11 bases. Germline V CDR1 and CDR2: SGHTA, FQGNSA. The CDR3 has 16 residues. The V segment lost 5 bases and the J segment 8 bases; nucleotides outside the gene matches: 11.